This T cell receptor (beta chain) was captured by sequencing in a study of blood T cell repertoires in COVID-19. Study-wide background: T cells, B-cell-depleted T cells, or PBMCs provided the cDNA or gDNA that served as material.

Only in-frame clones appear in the TCRdb table, and some are missing; sequencing was by immunoSEQ multiplex PCR. The sample lists 160,000 or so clones; about 86% were seen once. CDR1 and CDR2 (germline): SNHLY, FYNNEI. The CDR3 consists of 13 residues. V shed 9 bases and J shed 1 base, with 9 bases lying between them. Patients from Seattle were sampled longitudinally, starting during active infection. This chain joins TRBV2 and TRBJ1-4, with D possibly TRBD1 on 5 matching bases. The specimen sequenced was peripheral blood. This sequence originates from a woman in her 70s with COVID-19, enrolled during active disease. In DNA form, the CDR3 reads TGTGCCAGATCAGGGATAACTAATGAAAAACTGTTTTTT. Residues: CARSGITNEKLFF.